The rows below give T cell receptor beta chains drawn from one sample of a study of memory CD4+ T cells and cytomegalovirus serostatus. Produced via immunoSEQ multiplex PCR; TCRdb's table is partial and in-frame only. The sample consists of some 56,000 clones, 82% of them appearing once. What was sequenced was memory CD4+ T cells from blood. These receptors originate from an adult in good health and CMV-seronegative. The CDR3 runs from the conserved cysteine through the conserved F or W. The D gene is left open where the match is weak. The size of a clone is reported for some rows only, either as once, few or many, or as a class for expanded clones.

J | V | D | size | DNA | CDR3
TRBJ2-2 | TRBV9 | TRBD1 | NA | TGTGCCAGCAGCCGGGACAGGGGTACCGGGGAGCTGTTTTTT | CASSRDRGTGELFF
TRBJ1-1 | TRBV5-1 | TRBD1 | NA | TGCGCCAGCAGCTTCCGACAGGGAGGGGGGCAGACTGAAGCTTTCTTT | CASSFRQGGGQTEAFF
TRBJ1-5 | TRBV7-2 | NA | NA | TGTGCCAGCAGCTTAGGATTGGGGGCAGGGTTCGGCAATCAGCCCCAGCATTTT | CASSLGLGAGFGNQPQHF
TRBJ2-4 | TRBV5-4 | NA | NA | TGTGCCAGCAGCTTGGGACAGGATTCTCAGTACTTC | CASSLGQDSQYF
TRBJ2-5 | TRBV5-1 | NA | NA | TGCGCCAGCAGTCCCGTTACACCTCCGGAGAGCCAGTACTTC | CASSPVTPPESQYF
TRBJ2-1 | TRBV5-4 | NA | NA | TGTGCCAGCGGTCGGGATTTAGAGCAGTTCTTC | CASGRDLEQFF
TRBJ2-1 | TRBV6-4 | TRBD2 | NA | TGTGCCAGCAGTAATCCCCGGGACTACCTAGACAATGAGCAGTTCTTC | CASSNPRDYLDNEQFF
TRBJ2-6 | TRBV5-1 | NA | NA | TGCGCCAGCAGCCCCCTGGGGGGCTCTGGGGCCAACGTCCTGACTTTC | CASSPLGGSGANVLTF
TRBJ1-2 | TRBV6-9 | NA | NA | TGTGCAGAAATCCCTTGGGGCTACACCTTC | CAEIPWGYTF
TRBJ2-5 | TRBV2 | TRBD2 | NA | TGTGCCAGCAGTAGCGGACTAGCGGGGGGCTGGGAGACCCAGTACTTC | CASSSGLAGGWETQYF
TRBJ2-7 | TRBV6-5 | NA | few | TGTGCCAGCGGGGCGGGGACAGCTCTCGCCGAGCAGTACTTC | CASGAGTALAEQYF
TRBJ2-7 | TRBV7-2 | NA | NA | TGTGCCAGCAGCAGCCCTGGCTCCTACGAGCAGTACTTC | CASSSPGSYEQYF
TRBJ2-1 | TRBV4-1 | TRBD2 | NA | TGCGCCAGCAGCCAAGATCTGAGAAAACTAGCGAACAATGAGCAGTTCTTC | CASSQDLRKLANNEQFF
TRBJ1-2 | TRBV25-1 | TRBD1 | NA | TGTGCCAGCAGCCCAGACAGGGGGCTCAATGGCTACACCTTC | CASSPDRGLNGYTF
TRBJ1-2 | TRBV11-2 | NA | NA | TGTGCCAGCAGGGGACGGGACACGAACTATGGCTACACCTTC | CASRGRDTNYGYTF
TRBJ1-1 | TRBV5-5 | TRBD1 | NA | TGTGCCAGCAGCATTCAGGGGGAGGTCACTGAAGCTTTCTTT | CASSIQGEVTEAFF
TRBJ1-2 | TRBV11-2 | NA | NA | TGTGCCAGCAGCCAGGCTTCAATAGGCTACACCTTC | CASSQASIGYTF
TRBJ1-1 | TRBV5-1 | TRBD1 | NA | TGCGCCAGCAGCCAGGGGGCCGGCACTGAAGCTTTCTTT | CASSQGAGTEAFF
TRBJ1-6 | TRBV2 | NA | NA | TGTGCCAGCATCCCCTGGTTAGGGCAAGGGTCACCCCTCCACTTT | CASIPWLGQGSPLHF
TRBJ2-5 | TRBV11-2 | NA | NA | TGTGCCAGCAGCTTAGCGGAAGAGACCCAGTACTTC | CASSLAEETQYF
TRBJ1-4 | TRBV29-1 | NA | once | TGCAGCGTCAGAGCTGGGAAATCTGAAAAACTGTTTTTT | CSVRAGKSEKLFF
TRBJ2-7 | TRBV18 | NA | NA | TGTGCCAGCTCCCAGACCGTAGGGGGAAACGAGCAGTACTTC | CASSQTVGGNEQYF
TRBJ2-1 | TRBV7-6 | NA | NA | TGTGCCAGCAGCTTAGCGGAGGCGAGAAGCTCCTACAATGAGCAGTTCTTC | CASSLAEARSSYNEQFF
TRBJ1-1 | TRBV10-3 | NA | NA | TGTGCCACCGGGACCGGAGGAGGTGAAGCTTTCTTT | CATGTGGGEAFF
TRBJ1-2 | TRBV19 | NA | NA | TGTGCCTCCATGATCCAGGGCAGCTATGGCTACACCTTC | CASMIQGSYGYTF
TRBJ2-5 | TRBV1 | NA | once | TGCACCAGCAGCCAAGAAGGCAGGGGGCGAGCGGAGACCCAGTACTTC | CTSSQEGRGRAETQYF
TRBJ1-1 | TRBV6-5 | NA | NA | TGTGCCAGCATTAAGATAGGGCTAGGGGACACTGAAGCTTTCTTT | CASIKIGLGDTEAFF
TRBJ1-2 | TRBV7-2 | NA | once | TGTGCCAGCAGTCCCGACAGACTCTATGGCTACACCTTC | CASSPDRLYGYTF
TRBJ1-2 | TRBV5-1 | NA | NA | TGCGCCAGCAGCCTCCAGTGGGGGAAGGATGGCTACACCTTC | CASSLQWGKDGYTF
TRBJ1-5 | TRBV6-6 | NA | NA | TGTGCCAGCAGTAACAGGGAAAATCAGCCCCAGCATTTT | CASSNRENQPQHF
TRBJ1-1 | TRBV16 | TRBD1 | NA | TGTGCCAGCAGCCAATCAGGGGGCGCGGGTGAAGCTTTCTTT | CASSQSGGAGEAFF
TRBJ1-4 | TRBV2 | TRBD1 | NA | TGTGCCAGCACCCTAAGGACAGGCATACTGTTTTTT | CASTLRTGILFF